These T cell receptor beta chains were read from a single sample in a study of T cell responses to AZD1222 COVID-19 vaccine. Sequenced by immunoSEQ multiplex PCR; TCRdb stores in-frame clones only, minus some. The table shows over 90,000 clones, with over 75% occurring only once. The sequences come from peripheral blood, collected 28 days after the second AZD1222 dose. The receptor set was obtained from an adult who received the AZD1222 COVID-19 vaccine. CDR3s include the opening cysteine and the closing phenylalanine or tryptophan. D genes are given only for firm matches. Size tells how often a clone was seen (once, few, many) or the class of an expanded clone, and some rows leave it out.

.	.	TRBV12-3/TRBV12-4	TRBJ1-3	CASSSSSGNTIYF	TGTGCCAGCAGTTCCAGCTCTGGAAACACCATATATTTT
few	.	TRBV5-1	TRBJ1-1	CASSSTGYGMNTEAFF	TGCGCCAGCAGCTCCACAGGTTATGGGATGAACACTGAAGCTTTCTTT
.	.	TRBV9	TRBJ1-1	CASSPRRAPEAFF	TGTGCCAGCAGCCCGCGGCGGGCCCCGGAAGCTTTCTTT
.	TRBD1	TRBV9	TRBJ1-2	CASSGQGAPRVSGYGYTF	TGTGCCAGCAGCGGACAGGGGGCGCCGAGGGTTAGTGGGTATGGCTACACCTTC
.	.	TRBV20-1	TRBJ2-3	CSASLTSWSTDTQYF	TGCAGTGCTAGTCTTACGTCGTGGAGCACAGATACGCAGTATTTT
.	.	TRBV27	TRBJ2-7	CASSLAGNGLDEQYF	TGTGCCAGCAGTTTAGCGGGAAATGGGCTTGACGAGCAGTACTTC
once	.	TRBV7-2	TRBJ1-4	CASSKGGTNEKLFF	TGTGCCAGCAGCAAGGGAGGAACTAATGAAAAACTGTTTTTT
.	.	TRBV2	TRBJ2-2	CASIPQGTGELFF	TGTGCCAGCATCCCCCAGGGTACCGGGGAGCTGTTTTTT
.	.	TRBV20-1	TRBJ2-1	CSASFFVAYNEQFF	TGCAGTGCTAGTTTCTTTGTTGCCTACAATGAGCAGTTCTTC
once	TRBD1	TRBV30	TRBJ2-1	CAGTGYTLGEQFF	TGTGCCGGGACAGGGTATACCCTTGGTGAGCAGTTCTTC
.	.	TRBV3-1/TRBV3-2	TRBJ1-2	CASSRIKSQLPF	TGTGCCAGCAGCCGCATCAAGTCGCAACTACCCTTC
.	.	TRBV9	TRBJ2-2	CASSGRRGAYIGELFF	TGTGCCAGCAGCGGACGCCGAGGGGCTTATATCGGGGAGCTGTTTTTT
few	.	TRBV6-1	TRBJ1-5	CASSEPYSNQPQHF	TGTGCCAGCAGTGAACCTTATAGCAATCAGCCCCAGCATTTT
.	.	TRBV19	TRBJ1-1	CASRKSGAMNTEAFF	TGTGCCAGTAGGAAATCAGGGGCGATGAACACTGAAGCTTTCTTT
.	.	TRBV4-2	TRBJ1-6	CASSQVGDSPLHF	TGTGCCAGCAGCCAAGTTGGTGATTCACCCCTCCACTTT
.	.	TRBV11-1	TRBJ1-1	CASSLVPQGNTEAFF	TGTGCCAGCAGCTTAGTTCCCCAGGGGAACACTGAAGCTTTCTTT
few	.	TRBV28	TRBJ1-6	CASRRRRASNSPLHF	TGTGCCAGCAGGAGAAGGCGGGCGTCGAATTCACCCCTCCACTTT
.	.	TRBV18	TRBJ1-1	CASSTQWNTEAFF	TGTGCCAGCTCAACGCAATGGAACACTGAAGCTTTCTTT
.	TRBD1	TRBV11-2	TRBJ1-1	CASREYPSRGRWDTEAFF	TGTGCCAGCAGAGAATACCCCTCCAGGGGGCGATGGGACACTGAAGCTTTCTTT
.	.	TRBV2	TRBJ2-1	CASILAFGYNEQFF	.
.	TRBD1	TRBV3-1/TRBV3-2	TRBJ1-3	CASSQPRGRGAGNTIYF	TGTGCCAGCAGCCAACCCCGGGGCAGGGGGGCTGGAAACACCATATATTTT
.	.	TRBV4-1	TRBJ1-2	CASSQETVLAGYTF	TGCGCCAGCAGCCAAGAGACCGTCCTGGCGGGCTACACCTTC